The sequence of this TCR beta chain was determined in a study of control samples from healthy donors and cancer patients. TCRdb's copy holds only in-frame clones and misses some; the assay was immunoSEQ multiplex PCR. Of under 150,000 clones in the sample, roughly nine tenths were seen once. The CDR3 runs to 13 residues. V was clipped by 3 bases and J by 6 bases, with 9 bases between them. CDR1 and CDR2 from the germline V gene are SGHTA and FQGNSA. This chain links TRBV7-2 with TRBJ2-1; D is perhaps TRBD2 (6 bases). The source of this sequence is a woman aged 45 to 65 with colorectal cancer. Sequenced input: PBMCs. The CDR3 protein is CASSLTRINEQFF. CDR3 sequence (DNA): TGTGCCAGCAGCTTGACTAGGATCAATGAGCAGTTCTTC. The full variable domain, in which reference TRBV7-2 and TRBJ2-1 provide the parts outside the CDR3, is GAGVSQSPSNKVTEKGKDVELRCDPISGHTALYWYRQSLGQGLEFLIYFQGNSAPDKSGLPSDRFSAERTGGSVSTLTIQRTQQEDSAVYLCASSLTRINEQFFGPGTRLTVL.